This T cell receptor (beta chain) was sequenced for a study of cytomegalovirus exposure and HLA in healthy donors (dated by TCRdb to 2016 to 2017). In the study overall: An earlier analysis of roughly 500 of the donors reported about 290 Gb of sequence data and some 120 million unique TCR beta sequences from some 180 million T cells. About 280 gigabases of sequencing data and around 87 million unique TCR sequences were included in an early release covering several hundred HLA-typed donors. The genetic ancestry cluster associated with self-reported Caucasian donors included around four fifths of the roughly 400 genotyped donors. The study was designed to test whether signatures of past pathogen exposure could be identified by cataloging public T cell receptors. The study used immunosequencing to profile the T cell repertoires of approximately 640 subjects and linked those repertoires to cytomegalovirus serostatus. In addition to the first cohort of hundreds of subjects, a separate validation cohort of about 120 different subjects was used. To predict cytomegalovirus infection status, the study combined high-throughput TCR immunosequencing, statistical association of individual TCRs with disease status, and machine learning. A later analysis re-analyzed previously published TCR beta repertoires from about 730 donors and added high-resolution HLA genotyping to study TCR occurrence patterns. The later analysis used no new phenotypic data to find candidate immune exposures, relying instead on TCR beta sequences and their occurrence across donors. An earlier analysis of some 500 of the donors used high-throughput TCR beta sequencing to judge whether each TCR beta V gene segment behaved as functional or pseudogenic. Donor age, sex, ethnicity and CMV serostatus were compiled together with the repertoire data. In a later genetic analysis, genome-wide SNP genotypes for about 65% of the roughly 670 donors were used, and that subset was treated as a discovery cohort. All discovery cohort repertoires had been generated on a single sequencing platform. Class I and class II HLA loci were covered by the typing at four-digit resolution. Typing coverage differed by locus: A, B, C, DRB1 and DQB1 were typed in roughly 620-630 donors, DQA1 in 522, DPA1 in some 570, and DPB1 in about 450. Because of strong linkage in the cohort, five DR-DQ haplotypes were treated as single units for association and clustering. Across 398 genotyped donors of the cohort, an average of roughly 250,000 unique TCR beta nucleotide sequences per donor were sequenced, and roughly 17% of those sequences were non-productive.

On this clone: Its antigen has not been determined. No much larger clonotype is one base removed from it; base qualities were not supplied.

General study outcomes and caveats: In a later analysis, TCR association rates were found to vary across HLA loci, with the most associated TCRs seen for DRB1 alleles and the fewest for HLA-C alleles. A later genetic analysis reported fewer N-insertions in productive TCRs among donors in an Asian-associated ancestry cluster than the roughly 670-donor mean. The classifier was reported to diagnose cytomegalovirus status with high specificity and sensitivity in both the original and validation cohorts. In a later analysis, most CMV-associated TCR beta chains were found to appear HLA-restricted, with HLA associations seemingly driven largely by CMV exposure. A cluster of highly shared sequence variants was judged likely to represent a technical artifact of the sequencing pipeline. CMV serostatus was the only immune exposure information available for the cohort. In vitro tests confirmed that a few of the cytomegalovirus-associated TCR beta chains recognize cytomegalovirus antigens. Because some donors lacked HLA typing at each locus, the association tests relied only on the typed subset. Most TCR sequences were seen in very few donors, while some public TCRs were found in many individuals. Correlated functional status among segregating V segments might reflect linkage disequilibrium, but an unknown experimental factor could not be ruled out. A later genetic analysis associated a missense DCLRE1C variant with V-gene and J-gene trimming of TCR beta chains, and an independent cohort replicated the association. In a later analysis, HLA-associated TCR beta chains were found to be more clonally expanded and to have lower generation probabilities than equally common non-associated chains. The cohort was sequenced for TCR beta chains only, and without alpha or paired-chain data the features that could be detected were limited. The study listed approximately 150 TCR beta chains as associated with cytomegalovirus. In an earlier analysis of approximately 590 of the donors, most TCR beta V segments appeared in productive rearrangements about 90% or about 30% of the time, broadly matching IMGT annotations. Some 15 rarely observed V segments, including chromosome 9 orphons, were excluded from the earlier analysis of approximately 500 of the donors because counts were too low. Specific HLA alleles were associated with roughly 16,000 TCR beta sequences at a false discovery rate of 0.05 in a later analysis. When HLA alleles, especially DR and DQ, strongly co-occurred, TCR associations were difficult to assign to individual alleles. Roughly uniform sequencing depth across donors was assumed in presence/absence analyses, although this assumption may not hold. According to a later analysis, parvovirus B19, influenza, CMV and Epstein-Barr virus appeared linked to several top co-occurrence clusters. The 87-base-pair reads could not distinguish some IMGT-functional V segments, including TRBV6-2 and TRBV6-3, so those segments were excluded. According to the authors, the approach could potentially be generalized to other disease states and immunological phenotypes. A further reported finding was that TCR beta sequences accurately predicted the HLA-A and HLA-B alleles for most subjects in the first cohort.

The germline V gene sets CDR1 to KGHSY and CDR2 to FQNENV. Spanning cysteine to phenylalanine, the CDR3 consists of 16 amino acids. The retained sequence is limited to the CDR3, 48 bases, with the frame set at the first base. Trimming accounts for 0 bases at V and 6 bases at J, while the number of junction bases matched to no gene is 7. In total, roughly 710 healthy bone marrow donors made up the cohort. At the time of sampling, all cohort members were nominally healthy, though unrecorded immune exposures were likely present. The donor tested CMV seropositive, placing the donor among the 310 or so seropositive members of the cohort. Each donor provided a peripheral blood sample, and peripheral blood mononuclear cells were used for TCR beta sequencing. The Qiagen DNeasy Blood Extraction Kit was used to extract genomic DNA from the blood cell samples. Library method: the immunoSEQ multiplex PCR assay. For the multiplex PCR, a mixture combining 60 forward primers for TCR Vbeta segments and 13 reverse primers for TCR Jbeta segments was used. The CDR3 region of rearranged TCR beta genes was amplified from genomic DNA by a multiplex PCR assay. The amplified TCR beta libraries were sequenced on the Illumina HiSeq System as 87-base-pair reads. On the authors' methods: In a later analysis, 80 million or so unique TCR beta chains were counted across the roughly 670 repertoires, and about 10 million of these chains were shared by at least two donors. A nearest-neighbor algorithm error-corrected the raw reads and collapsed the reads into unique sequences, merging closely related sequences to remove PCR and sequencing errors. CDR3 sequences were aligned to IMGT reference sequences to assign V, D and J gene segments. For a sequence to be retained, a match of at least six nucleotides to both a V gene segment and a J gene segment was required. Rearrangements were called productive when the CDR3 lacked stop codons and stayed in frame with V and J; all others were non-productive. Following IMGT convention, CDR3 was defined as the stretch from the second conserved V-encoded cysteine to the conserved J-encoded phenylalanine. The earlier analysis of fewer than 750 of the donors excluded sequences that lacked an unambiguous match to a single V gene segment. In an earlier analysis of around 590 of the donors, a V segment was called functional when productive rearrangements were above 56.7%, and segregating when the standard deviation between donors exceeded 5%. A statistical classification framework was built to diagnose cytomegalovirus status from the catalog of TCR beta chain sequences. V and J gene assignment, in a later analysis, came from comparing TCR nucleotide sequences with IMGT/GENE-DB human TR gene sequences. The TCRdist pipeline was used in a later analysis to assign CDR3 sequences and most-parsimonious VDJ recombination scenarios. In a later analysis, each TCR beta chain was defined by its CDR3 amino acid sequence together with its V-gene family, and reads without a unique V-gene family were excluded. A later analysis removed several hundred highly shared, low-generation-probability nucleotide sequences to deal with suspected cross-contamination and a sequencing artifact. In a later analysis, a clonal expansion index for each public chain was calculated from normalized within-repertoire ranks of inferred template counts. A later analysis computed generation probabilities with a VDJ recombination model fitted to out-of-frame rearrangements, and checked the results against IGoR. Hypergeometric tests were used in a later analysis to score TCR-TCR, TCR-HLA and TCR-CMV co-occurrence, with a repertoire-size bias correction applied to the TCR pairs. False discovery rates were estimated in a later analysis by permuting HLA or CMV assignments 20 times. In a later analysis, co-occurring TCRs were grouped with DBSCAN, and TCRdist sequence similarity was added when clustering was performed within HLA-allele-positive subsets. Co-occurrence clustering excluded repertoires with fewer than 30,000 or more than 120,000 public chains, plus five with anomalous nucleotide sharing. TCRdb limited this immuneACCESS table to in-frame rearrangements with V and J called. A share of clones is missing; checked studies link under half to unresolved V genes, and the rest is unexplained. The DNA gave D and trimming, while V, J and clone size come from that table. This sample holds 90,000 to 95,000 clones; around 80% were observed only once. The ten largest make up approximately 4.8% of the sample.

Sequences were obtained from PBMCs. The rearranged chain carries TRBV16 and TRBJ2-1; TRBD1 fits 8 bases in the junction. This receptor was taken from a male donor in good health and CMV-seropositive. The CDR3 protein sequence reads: CASSQSTGTGLNEQFF. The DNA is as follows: TGTGCCAGCAGCCAATCCACCGGGACAGGACTCAATGAGCAGTTCTTC.